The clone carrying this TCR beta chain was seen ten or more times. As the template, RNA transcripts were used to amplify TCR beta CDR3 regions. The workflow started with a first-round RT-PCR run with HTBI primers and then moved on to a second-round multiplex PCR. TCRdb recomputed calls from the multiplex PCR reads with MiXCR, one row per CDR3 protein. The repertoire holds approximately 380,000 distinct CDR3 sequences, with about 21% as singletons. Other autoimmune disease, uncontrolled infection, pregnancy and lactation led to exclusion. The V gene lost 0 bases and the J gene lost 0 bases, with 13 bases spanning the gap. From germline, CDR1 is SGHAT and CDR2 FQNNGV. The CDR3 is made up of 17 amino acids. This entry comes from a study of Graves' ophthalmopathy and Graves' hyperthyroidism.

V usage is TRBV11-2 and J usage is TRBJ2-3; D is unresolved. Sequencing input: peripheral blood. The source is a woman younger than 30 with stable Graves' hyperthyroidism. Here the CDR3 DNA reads TGTGCCAGCAGCTTAGACCGCCCCCTGGCTAGCACAGATACGCAGTATTTT. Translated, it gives CASSLDRPLASTDTQYF.